These 18 T cell receptor beta chains were all obtained from the same sample, sequenced in a study of blood T cell repertoires in COVID-19. TCRdb's copy holds only in-frame clones and misses some; the assay was immunoSEQ multiplex PCR. Here the sample spans about 260,000 clones, 88% being singletons. The source material was PBMCs or T cells enriched from blood (not recorded which). The source is a woman in her fifties or sixties who had recovered from COVID-19.

The genes are TRBV28 and TRBJ1-2, with no clear D. CDR3 size: 14 residues. Germline V gene lookup returns CDR1 MDHEN and CDR2 SYDVKM. Between the trimmed V and J ends, which lost 6 bases and 4 bases, there was a span of 15 bases. This CDR3 is CASRPRGQTYGYTF. The CDR3 DNA follows: TGTGCCAGCAGACCCAGAGGGCAAACCTATGGCTACACCTTC.

V usage is TRBV28 and J usage is TRBJ2-1, with 8 bases lining up with TRBD1. Germline CDR1 and CDR2: MDHEN and SYDVKM. Germline trimming cut 4 bases from V and 5 bases from J; bases unmatched to any gene: 4. This CDR3 comprises 14 residues. The CDR3 is CASSSRQGNNEQFF. The CDR3 DNA is TGTGCCAGCAGTTCGAGACAGGGGAACAATGAGCAGTTCTTC. Complete variable domain (other parts from reference TRBV28 and TRBJ2-1): DVKVTQSSRYLVKRTGEKVFLECVQDMDHENMFWYRQDPGLGLRLIYFSYDVKMKEKGDIPEGYSVSREKKERFSLILESASTNQTSMYLCASSSRQGNNEQFFGPGTRLTVL.

The J gene is TRBJ2-3, the V gene TRBV10-1; 10 bases are shared with TRBD2. The CDR3 runs 13 residues. Germline V gives CDR1 WNHNN, CDR2 SYGVQD (reference sequence). After removal of 5 bases from V and 7 bases from J, the junction contained 3 bases not matched to a gene. The CDR3 sequence is CASSSSGSYTQYF. Here the CDR3 DNA reads TGCGCCAGCAGTTCTAGCGGGAGCTATACGCAGTATTTT.

The gene calls are TRBV7-3 and TRBJ2-6; D is uncertain. The V gene's germline CDR1 is SGHTA and CDR2 FQGTGA. V was trimmed by 1 base and J by 0 bases, leaving 4 bases between them. The CDR3 length is 15 residues. The CDR3 loop is CASSLRVSGANVLTF. The DNA of the CDR3 is TGTGCCAGCAGCTTAAGAGTCTCTGGGGCCAACGTCCTGACTTTC. Looking up the rest from reference TRBV7-3 and TRBJ2-6 gives the full variable domain: GAGVSQTPSNKVTEKGKYVELRCDPISGHTALYWYRQSLGQGPEFLIYFQGTGAADDSGLPNDRFFAVRPEGSVSTLKIQRTERGDSAVYLCASSLRVSGANVLTFGAGSRLTVL.

The gene calls are TRBV27 and TRBJ1-5; 9 nucleotides line up with TRBD1. Germline V gene sequence: CDR1 MNHEY, CDR2 SMNVEV (reference sequence). The CDR3 runs 15 residues. V lost 2 bases and J lost 4; bases outside the gene matches: 3. For the CDR3, the DNA is TGTGCCAGCAGTTTAAAGACAGGGGGGAATCAGCCCCAGCATTTT. This sequence encodes CASSLKTGGNQPQHF.

J is TRBJ2-6 and V is TRBV2, with D possibly TRBD1 on 5 matching bases. Germline-derived CDR1 and CDR2 are SNHLY and FYNNEI. The CDR3 runs to 13 residues. The V end lost 10 bases, the J end lost 0 bases, and 7 bases lay between the germline ends. The CDR3: CANQGSGANVLTF. The DNA of the CDR3 is TGTGCCAACCAGGGCTCTGGGGCCAACGTCCTGACTTTC.

The J gene is TRBJ1-4, the V gene TRBV27; D uncertain. Trimming cost V 2 bases and J 0 bases, with 10 bases left between them. The CDR3 extends over 16 amino acids. CDR1 and CDR2 from the germline V gene are MNHEY and SMNVEV (reference sequence). Here the CDR3 reads CASSLGPRTTNEKLFF. DNA for the CDR3: TGTGCCAGCAGTTTAGGGCCCAGAACAACTAATGAAAAACTGTTTTTT.

The chain has TRBV6-1 and TRBJ2-7, with TRBD1 matching 7 bases. Germline lookup yields CDR1 MNHNS and CDR2 SASEGT. V was pared by 2 bases and J by 1 base, with 2 bases of the junction left unmatched. The CDR3 loop spans 14 amino acids. In nucleotides, the CDR3 is TGTGCCAGCAGTGAATTGGGACAGTCCTACGAGCAGTACTTC. As protein: CASSELGQSYEQYF.

The chain is built from TRBV7-9 and TRBJ2-3; TRBD2 aligns across 7 bases. Germline V gene data show CDR1 as SEHNR and CDR2 as FQNEAQ (reference sequence). V lost 1 base to trimming and J lost 3 bases; unmatched junction nucleotides: 4. This CDR3 spans 15 amino acids. The CDR3 loop is CASSLVASGTDTQYF. Written as DNA, the CDR3 is TGTGCCAGCAGCTTAGTGGCTAGCGGAACAGATACGCAGTATTTT.

The chain is built from TRBV3-1 (or the pseudogene TRBV3-2) and TRBJ2-1; 11 bases are shared with TRBD2. The CDR3 is 13 amino acids. Trimming removed 9 bases from V and 8 bases from J; junction bases left unmatched: 6. Looked up from germline, CDR1 is LGHDT and CDR2 is YNNKEL (reference sequence). Written as DNA, the CDR3 is TGTGCCAGTCAACTAGCGGGAGACGATGAGCAGTTCTTC. Protein sequence: CASQLAGDDEQFF.

V is TRBV27 and J is TRBJ2-6; TRBD1 is a possible D gene (6 bases). The length of the CDR3 is 18 residues. V was pared by 5 bases and J by 0 bases, with 17 bases between. Germline values: CDR1 MNHEY, CDR2 SMNVEV (reference sequence). The CDR3 sequence is CASSPGPGTSSGANVLTF. CDR3 coding DNA: TGTGCCAGCAGTCCAGGTCCCGGGACATCCTCTGGGGCCAACGTCCTGACTTTC. Together with reference TRBV27 and TRBJ2-6, the CDR3 gives the full variable domain: EAQVTQNPRYLITVTGKKLTVTCSQNMNHEYMSWYRQDPGLGLRQIYYSMNVEVTDKGDVPEGYKVSRKEKRNFPLILESPSPNQTSLYFCASSPGPGTSSGANVLTFGAGSRLTVL.

This sequence joins TRBV4-3 and TRBJ1-2, with D possibly TRBD1 on 6 matching bases. Between the trimmed V and J ends, which lost 0 bases and 6 bases, there was a span of 11 bases. Germline CDR1 LGHNA, CDR2 YSLEER. There are 14 residues in the CDR3. The CDR3 DNA reads as TGCGCCAGCAGCCAAGAGGCACAGGGTCATGGCTACACCTTC. This codes for CASSQEAQGHGYTF.

The chain recombines TRBV14 with TRBJ2-1; TRBD2 matches at 14 bases. Germline CDR1 and CDR2: SGHDN and FVKESK. The V gene end was trimmed by 1 base and the J gene end by 4 bases; junction bases not matched to a gene: 3. This CDR3 is 17 amino acids long. The CDR3 nucleotides are TGTGCCAGCAGCCAAGGGACTAGCGGGAGGAATTACAATGAGCAGTTCTTC. Amino acid sequence: CASSQGTSGRNYNEQFF.

The V and J genes are TRBV4-1 and TRBJ2-1; 10 nucleotides agree with TRBD2. The CDR3 loop spans 16 amino acids. Germline-derived CDR1 and CDR2 are MGHRA and YSYEKL. V was clipped by 3 bases and J by 6 bases; unmatched bases: 8. CDR3: CASSQSGLATLNEQFF. DNA for the CDR3: TGCGCCAGCAGCCAGTCGGGACTAGCGACACTCAATGAGCAGTTCTTC.

V usage is TRBV30 and J usage is TRBJ2-7; maybe TRBD1 (5 bases). Looked up from germline, CDR1 is GTSNPN and CDR2 is SVGIG (reference sequence). Deletions cut 5 bases from V and 2 bases from J, with 16 bases between. This CDR3 is built from 14 residues. In nucleotides, the CDR3 is TGTGCCTGGCAGGGTTTTGTGGCAACCTACGAGCAGTACTTC. Translation gives CAWQGFVATYEQYF.

This chain connects TRBV11-1 to TRBJ1-1; 10 bases match TRBD1. The CDR3 covers 14 residues. V was pared by 6 bases and J by 4 bases, with 5 bases of the junction left unmatched. The V gene's germline CDR1 is SGHAT and CDR2 FQDESV (reference sequence). The CDR3 sequence: CASRDRGTVTEAFF. CDR3 nucleotide sequence: TGTGCCAGCAGGGACAGGGGGACGGTCACTGAAGCTTTCTTT.

The gene calls are TRBV9 and TRBJ2-2, with D possibly being TRBD2 (5 bases). Germline values: CDR1 SGDLS, CDR2 YYNGEE. Trimming stripped 9 bases from V and 3 bases from J, with 12 bases between. The CDR3 is 13 residues long. The chain's CDR3 is CATSDGDTGELFF. The CDR3 DNA sequence: TGTGCCACCTCCGACGGGGACACCGGGGAGCTGTTTTTT.

This clone was counted a single time. CDR3 in amino acids: CASSFSATNTGELFF. The CDR3 DNA is TGTGCCAGCAGCTTTAGCGCGACGAACACCGGGGAGCTGTTTTTT. This chain joins TRBV7-2 and TRBJ2-2, with D tentatively TRBD2 (5 bases). The V end lost 3 bases, the J end lost 0 bases, and 8 bases lay between the germline ends. This CDR3 region has 15 residues. Per germline, CDR1 SGHTA and CDR2 FQGNSA.